This TCR beta chain is from a study of blood T cell repertoires in COVID-19. Study as a whole: COVID-19 samples from acute and convalescent phases originated in the United States, Italy and Spain. Sources were T cells, B-cell-depleted T cells, or PBMCs; the material itself was cDNA or gDNA.

This CDR3 has 16 residues. Germline V gives CDR1 KGHSY, CDR2 FQNENV. V trimming: 4 bases; J trimming: 2 bases; junction bases outside the gene matches: 6. In the original analysis: The authors estimated nucleated cell counts from reference gene primer amplification. The repertoire was sequenced with immunoSEQ multiplex PCR; TCRdb's copy has only in-frame clones and lacks some. D and trimming come from the DNA, and the V and J calls and clone size come from that table. This sample has roughly 92,000 clones, with 90% found just once. The clonotype was recovered from a man between 45 and 60 years old with acute or convalescent COVID-19. Sequencing was carried out using peripheral blood. The chain joins TRBV16 to TRBJ1-3, with 9 bases lining up with TRBD1. The CDR3 region is CASSPTGTGTGNTIYF. As DNA, the CDR3 is TGTGCCAGCAGCCCGACCGGGACAGGGACTGGAAACACCATATATTTT. The entire variable domain, with the rest obtained from reference TRBV16 and TRBJ1-3, is as follows: GEEVAQTPKHLVRGEGQKAKLYCAPIKGHSYVFWYQQVLKNEFKFLISFQNENVFDETGMPKERFSAKCLPNSPCSLEIQATKLEDSAVYFCASSPTGTGTGNTIYFGEGSWLTVV.